This TCR beta chain was profiled in a study of T-cell memory formation after mild COVID-19. Study-wide findings and caveats: Clones contracting across day 15 to 85 had a balanced CD4/CD8 profile; later expanding clones leaned CD4+. The CD4+ clones that contracted clustered mainly within CM and EM, and the CD8+ clones concentrated in EMRA. In second-wave clones peaking day 37, SARS-CoV-2 specificity remained unconfirmed.

In this sample, this clonotype turned up a few times. Its antigen is not identified. The 5'RACE method, run with constant-segment primers, produced TCR alpha and TCR beta cDNA libraries (carrying sample barcodes and UMIs). TCRdb reprocessed the 5' RACE reads via MiXCR and lists one record per CDR3 protein. This table has roughly 380,000 distinct CDR3 sequences, 25% to 30% appearing once. This receptor was identified in an adult woman who had mild COVID-19 (a few samples of this study predate the infection). Cell type and time point are not known. The specimen sequenced was PBMCs or a T cell subset sorted from them (not recorded which).

Here the CDR3 reads CASSSQAMNTEAFF. The DNA of the CDR3 is TGTGCCAGCAGTTCACAGGCAATGAACACTGAAGCTTTCTTT. The V and J genes are TRBV12-3 or TRBV12-4 and TRBJ1-1, with TRBD1 as a possible D gene (5 bases). The CDR3 runs to 14 residues. V lost 4 bases and J lost 0, with 9 bases in between.